Detailed here is one T cell receptor beta chain. The CDR3 runs to 12 residues. The V end lost 7 bases, the J end lost 1 base, and 7 bases lay between the germline ends. Germline loops: CDR1 MDHEN, CDR2 SYDVKM. The method was immunoSEQ multiplex PCR; TCRdb's version includes in-frame clones alone and lacks a portion of them. The table has under 2.5 million clones, under 95% seen once. The data were taken from a study of shared clonotypes between healthy human individuals. The clonotype originates from a young man in good health. Some clones in this sample may be carry-over from other donors' samples. The material sequenced was naive CD4+ T cells from PBMCs. As for subset: CD45RA+ positively selected. V usage is TRBV28 and J usage is TRBJ1-1; D remains ambiguous. The CDR3 coding sequence is TGTGCCAGCACCCGAAAGAACACTGAAGCTTTCTTT. This sequence encodes CASTRKNTEAFF.